Sequencing of this T cell receptor beta chain was carried out in a study of T cells in localized non-small cell lung cancer. General study points: Tumor samples were not multi-region, leaving intratumor heterogeneity unexcluded. The study detected a median roughly 57 of the top 100 tumor clones in adjacent lung. Among the tissues sampled, uninvolved adjacent lung had the highest T cell clonality, above tumor.

Clones were sequenced by immunoSEQ multiplex PCR, and TCRdb holds only the in-frame ones, with some missing. In the table there are about 45,000 clones, approximately 80% of which are singletons. Notes on this clone: The target antigen is unknown.

Looked up from germline, CDR1 is LNHDA and CDR2 is SQIVND (reference sequence). CDR3 length: 18 residues. The V and J ends lost 6 bases and 3 bases respectively, with 24 bases between them. The chain has TRBV19 and TRBJ1-5, with D possibly TRBD1 on 5 matching bases. This receptor was taken from a man aged 40-75 years with stage III lung adenocarcinoma. Sequencing used peripheral blood mononuclear cells, obtained before any cancer treatment. CDR3 loop: CASRPNGLWGTVNQPQHF. The CDR3 coding sequence is TGTGCCAGTAGGCCAAACGGACTCTGGGGGACCGTCAATCAGCCCCAGCATTTT.